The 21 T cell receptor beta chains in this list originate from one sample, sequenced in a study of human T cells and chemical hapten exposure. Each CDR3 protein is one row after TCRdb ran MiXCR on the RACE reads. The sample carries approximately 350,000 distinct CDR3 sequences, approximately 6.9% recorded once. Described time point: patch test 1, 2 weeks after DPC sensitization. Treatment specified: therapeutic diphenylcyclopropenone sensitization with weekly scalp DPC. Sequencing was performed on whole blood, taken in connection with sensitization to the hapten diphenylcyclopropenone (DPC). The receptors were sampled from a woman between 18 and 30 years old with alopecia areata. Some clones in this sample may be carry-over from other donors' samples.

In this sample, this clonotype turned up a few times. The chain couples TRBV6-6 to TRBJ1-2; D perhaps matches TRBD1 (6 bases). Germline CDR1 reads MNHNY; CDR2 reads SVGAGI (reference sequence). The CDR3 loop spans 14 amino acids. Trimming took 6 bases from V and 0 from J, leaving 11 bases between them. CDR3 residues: CASRPTGSNYGYTF. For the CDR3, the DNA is TGTGCCAGCAGACCGACAGGTTCTAACTATGGCTACACCTTC.

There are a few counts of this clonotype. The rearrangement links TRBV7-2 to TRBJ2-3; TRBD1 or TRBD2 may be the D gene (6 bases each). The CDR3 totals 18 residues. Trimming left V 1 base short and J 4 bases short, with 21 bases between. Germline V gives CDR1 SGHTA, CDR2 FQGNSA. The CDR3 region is CASSLVSFWGAGSDTQYF. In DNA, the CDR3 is TGTGCCAGCAGCTTAGTCAGCTTCTGGGGGGCGGGGTCAGATACGCAGTATTTT.

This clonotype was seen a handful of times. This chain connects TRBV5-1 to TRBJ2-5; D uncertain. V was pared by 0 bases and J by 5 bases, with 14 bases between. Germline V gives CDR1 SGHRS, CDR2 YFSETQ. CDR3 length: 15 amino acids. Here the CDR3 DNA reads TGCGCCAGCAGCTTGGCAGGTAGCCCGCAGGAGACCCAGTACTTC. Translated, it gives CASSLAGSPQETQYF.

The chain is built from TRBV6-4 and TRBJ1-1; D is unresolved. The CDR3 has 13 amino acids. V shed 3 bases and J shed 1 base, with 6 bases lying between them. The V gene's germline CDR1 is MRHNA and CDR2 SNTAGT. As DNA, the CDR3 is TGTGCCAGCAGTGAAGAGGAGAACACTGAAGCTTTCTTT. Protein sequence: CASSEEENTEAFF.

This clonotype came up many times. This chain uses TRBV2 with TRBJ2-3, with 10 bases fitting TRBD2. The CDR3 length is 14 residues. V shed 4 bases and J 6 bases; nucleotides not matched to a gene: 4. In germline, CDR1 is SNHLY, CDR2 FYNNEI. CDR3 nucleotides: TGTGCCAGCAGTGGGACTAGCGGACGGGATACGCAGTATTTT. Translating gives CASSGTSGRDTQYF. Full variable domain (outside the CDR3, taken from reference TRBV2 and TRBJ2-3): EPEVTQTPSHQVTQMGQEVILRCVPISNHLYFYWYRQILGQKVEFLVSFYNNEISEKSEIFDDQFSVERPDGSNFTLKIRSTKLEDSAMYFCASSGTSGRDTQYFGPGTRLTVL.

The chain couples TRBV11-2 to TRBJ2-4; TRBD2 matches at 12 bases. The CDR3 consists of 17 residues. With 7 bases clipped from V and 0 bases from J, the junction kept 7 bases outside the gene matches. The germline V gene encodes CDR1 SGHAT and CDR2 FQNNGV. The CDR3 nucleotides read TGTGCCAGCAAACTAGCGGGGGGACCTCTAGCCAAAAACATTCAGTACTTC. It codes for CASKLAGGPLAKNIQYF. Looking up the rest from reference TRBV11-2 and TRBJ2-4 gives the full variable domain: EAGVAQSPRYKIIEKRQSVAFWCNPISGHATLYWYQQILGQGPKLLIQFQNNGVVDDSQLPKDRFSAERLKGVDSTLKIQPAKLEDSAVYLCASKLAGGPLAKNIQYFGAGTRLSVL.

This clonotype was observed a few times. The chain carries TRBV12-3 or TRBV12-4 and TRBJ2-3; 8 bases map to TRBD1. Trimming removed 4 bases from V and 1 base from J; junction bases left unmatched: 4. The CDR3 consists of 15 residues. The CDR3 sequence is CASSSATGGTDTQYF. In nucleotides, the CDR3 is TGTGCCAGCAGTTCCGCGACAGGGGGCACAGATACGCAGTATTTT.

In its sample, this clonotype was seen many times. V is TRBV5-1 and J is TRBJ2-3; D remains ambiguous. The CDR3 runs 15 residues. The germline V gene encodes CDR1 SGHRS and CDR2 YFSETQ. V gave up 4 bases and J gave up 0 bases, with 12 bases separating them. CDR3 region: CASSLGKSSTDTQYF. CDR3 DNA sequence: TGCGCCAGCAGCCTGGGGAAGTCTAGCACAGATACGCAGTATTTT. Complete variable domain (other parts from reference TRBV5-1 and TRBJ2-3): KAGVTQTPRYLIKTRGQQVTLSCSPISGHRSVSWYQQTPGQGLQFLFEYFSETQRNKGNFPGRFSGRQFSNSRSEMNVSTLELGDSALYLCASSLGKSSTDTQYFGPGTRLTVL.

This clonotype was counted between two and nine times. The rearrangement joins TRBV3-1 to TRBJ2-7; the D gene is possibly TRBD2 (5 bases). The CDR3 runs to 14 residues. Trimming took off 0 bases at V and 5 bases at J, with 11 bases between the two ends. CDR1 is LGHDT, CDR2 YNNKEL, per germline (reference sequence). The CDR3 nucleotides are TGTGCCAGCAGCCAAGAGGGTGAGGGCCACGAGCAGTACTTC. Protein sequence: CASSQEGEGHEQYF.

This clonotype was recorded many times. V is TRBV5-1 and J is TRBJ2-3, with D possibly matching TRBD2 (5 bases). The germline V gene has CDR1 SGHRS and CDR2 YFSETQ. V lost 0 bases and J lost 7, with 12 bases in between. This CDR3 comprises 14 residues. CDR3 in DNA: TGCGCCAGCAGCTTGGAGTCTAGCAAAAATACGCAGTATTTT. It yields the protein CASSLESSKNTQYF.

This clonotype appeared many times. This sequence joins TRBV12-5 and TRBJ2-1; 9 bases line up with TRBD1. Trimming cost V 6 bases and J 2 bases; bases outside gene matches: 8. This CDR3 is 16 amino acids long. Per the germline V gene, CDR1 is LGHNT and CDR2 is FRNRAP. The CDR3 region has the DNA TGTGCTAGTGGCCGAACAGGGGGCGCAGCCTACAATGAGCAGTTCTTC. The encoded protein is CASGRTGGAAYNEQFF.

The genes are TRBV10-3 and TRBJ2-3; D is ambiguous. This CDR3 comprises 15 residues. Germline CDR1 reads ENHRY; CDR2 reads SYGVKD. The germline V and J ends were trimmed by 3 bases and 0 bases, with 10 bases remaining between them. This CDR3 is CAISERPLSTDTQYF. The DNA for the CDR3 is TGTGCCATCAGTGAAAGACCACTCAGCACAGATACGCAGTATTTT.

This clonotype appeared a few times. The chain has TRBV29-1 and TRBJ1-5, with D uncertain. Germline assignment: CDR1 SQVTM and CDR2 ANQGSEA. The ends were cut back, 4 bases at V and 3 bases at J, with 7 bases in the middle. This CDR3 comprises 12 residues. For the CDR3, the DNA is TGCAGCGTTGGTGGGCCCAATCAGCCCCAGCATTTT. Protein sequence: CSVGGPNQPQHF.

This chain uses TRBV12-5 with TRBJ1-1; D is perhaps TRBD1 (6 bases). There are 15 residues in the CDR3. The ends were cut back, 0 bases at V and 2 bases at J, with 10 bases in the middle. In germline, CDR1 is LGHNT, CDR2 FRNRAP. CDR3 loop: CASGLVLGGNTEAFF. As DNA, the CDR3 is TGTGCTAGTGGTTTGGTATTGGGGGGCAACACTGAAGCTTTCTTT.

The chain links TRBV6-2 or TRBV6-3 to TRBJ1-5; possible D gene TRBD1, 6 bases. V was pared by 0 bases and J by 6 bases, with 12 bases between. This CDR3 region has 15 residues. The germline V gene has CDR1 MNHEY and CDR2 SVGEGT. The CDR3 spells CASSYSQGISQPQHF. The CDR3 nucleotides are TGTGCCAGCAGTTACTCACAGGGAATCAGTCAGCCCCAGCATTTT.

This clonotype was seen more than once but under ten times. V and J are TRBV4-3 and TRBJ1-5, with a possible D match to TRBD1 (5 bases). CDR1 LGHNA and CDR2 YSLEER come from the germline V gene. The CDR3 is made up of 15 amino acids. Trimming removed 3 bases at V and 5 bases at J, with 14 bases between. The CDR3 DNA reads TGCGCCAGCAGCCAGGAACGGGGGTTTGATCAGCCCCAGCATTTT. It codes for CASSQERGFDQPQHF.

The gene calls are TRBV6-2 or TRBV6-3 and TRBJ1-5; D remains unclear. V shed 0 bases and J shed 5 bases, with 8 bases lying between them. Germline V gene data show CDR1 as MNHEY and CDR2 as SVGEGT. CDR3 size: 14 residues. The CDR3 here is CASSYSAADQPQHF. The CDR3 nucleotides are TGTGCCAGCAGTTACTCGGCTGCGGATCAGCCCCAGCATTTT.

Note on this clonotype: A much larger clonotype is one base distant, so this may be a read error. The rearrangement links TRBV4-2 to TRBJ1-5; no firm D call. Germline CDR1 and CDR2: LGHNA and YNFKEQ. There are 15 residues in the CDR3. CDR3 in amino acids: CASSQDYGDNQPRHF. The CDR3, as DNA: TGTGCCAGCAGCCAAGATTACGGAGACAATCAGCCCCGGCATTTT.

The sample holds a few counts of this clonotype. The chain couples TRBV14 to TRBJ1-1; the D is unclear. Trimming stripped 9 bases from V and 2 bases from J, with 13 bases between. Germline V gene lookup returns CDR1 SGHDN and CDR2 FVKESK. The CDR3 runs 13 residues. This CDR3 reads CASHPTLNTEAFF. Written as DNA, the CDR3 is TGTGCCAGTCATCCAACCCTTAACACTGAAGCTTTCTTT.

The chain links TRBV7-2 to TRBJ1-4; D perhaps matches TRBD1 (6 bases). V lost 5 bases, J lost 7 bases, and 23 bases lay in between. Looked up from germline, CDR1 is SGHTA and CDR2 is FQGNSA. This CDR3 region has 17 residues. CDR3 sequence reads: CASSRRRGASVCEKLFF. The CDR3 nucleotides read TGTGCCAGCAGCCGGCGTCGGGGGGCTTCTGTGTGTGAAAAACTGTTTTTT.

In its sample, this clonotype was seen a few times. The CDR3 spells CASSSPYGGTNTGELFF. In nucleotides, the CDR3 is TGCGCCAGCAGCTCCCCTTACGGGGGGACGAACACCGGGGAGCTGTTTTTT. The chain joins TRBV5-1 to TRBJ2-2, with 7 positions matching TRBD2. Germline CDR1 reads SGHRS; CDR2 reads YFSETQ. The CDR3 covers 17 residues. The junction had 8 bases not matched to a gene; V was cut back by 3 bases and J by 0 bases.